This T cell receptor (beta chain) stems from a study of Ad26.COV2.S vaccination and SARS-CoV-2 variants. Study background: Enrollment placed the donor in the COV1001 Ad26.COV2.S trial arm. The study gave Ad26.COV2.S intramuscularly, once or twice 56 days apart.

Generated by immunoSEQ multiplex PCR, the TCRdb table keeps only in-frame clones and is missing some. Here the sample spans about 480,000 clones, 87% being singletons. The CDR3 has 15 amino acids. J was trimmed by 5 bases and V by 6 bases; bases with no gene match: 8. Per the germline V gene, CDR1 is SGHRS and CDR2 is YFSETQ. Specified treatment: 15 to 20 received Ad26.COV2.S at low or high dose, single or two shots; about 5 received placebo; per-sample allocation not given. The study sampled participants on day 63 after the first vaccine or placebo injection. The sample came from a Boston adult aged 18-55 years. An Ad26 vector that expressed Wuhan-strain SARS-CoV-2 spike constituted the vaccine.

The V and J genes are TRBV5-1 and TRBJ2-3; 11 nucleotides align to TRBD2. Sequencing used peripheral blood, obtained in a trial of Ad26.COV2.S vaccine versus placebo. The receptor was derived from a person aged 18-60 years who received the Ad26.COV2.S COVID-19 vaccine or a placebo. The DNA of the CDR3 is TGCGCCAGCAACGTACTAGCGGGAGTTCAAGATACGCAGTATTTT. Translated: CASNVLAGVQDTQYF.